The TCR beta chain described here comes from a study of cytomegalovirus exposure and HLA in healthy donors. Each donor was nominally healthy when sampled (though unrecorded immune exposures were likely). This clone was seen more than once but under ten times. What it binds is not known. Study observations and caveats: Analyses of presence and absence presupposed an approximately uniform sequencing depth across donors. CMV serostatus was the only recorded immune exposure for donors.

PCR was performed using 60 Vbeta and 13 Jbeta primers. In the original analysis: A follow-up analysis tallied 86 million or so unique TCR beta chains, roughly 11 million shared. The assay was immunoSEQ multiplex PCR, and TCRdb's table has in-frame clones only and misses some. V, J and clone size are taken as reported in that table, and D and trimming were inferred from the DNA itself. The repertoire holds 200,000 or so clones, with around four fifths as singletons. Per germline, CDR1 LNHDA and CDR2 SQIVND (reference sequence). With 7 bases clipped from V and 0 bases from J, the junction kept 15 bases outside the gene matches. The CDR3 is 19 amino acids.

The sample taken for sequencing was PBMCs. This sequence was found in a man in his forties or fifties in good health and CMV-seronegative. This chain connects TRBV19 to TRBJ2-6; 7 positions agree with TRBD1. In DNA form, the CDR3 reads TGTGCCAGTACCCAACAGGGGACGGCTGTCGGCTCTGGGGCCAACGTCCTGACTTTC. Protein: CASTQQGTAVGSGANVLTF.